The following is a T cell receptor beta chain sequence with its context. This clonotype was seen a handful of times. Its antigen specificity is not known. No much larger clonotype is one base removed from it; base qualities were not supplied. To prepare the library, 5' RACE was applied. This sample was sequenced with an Illumina HiSeq 2500. A second about 7 to 12 cycle PCR used a sample-barcoded 5' primer and a J-beta primer mix. A template-switch 5' adaptor carrying 12 random nucleotides introduced a unique molecular identifier onto each TCR beta cDNA molecule. Each sample yielded at least 2.5 million CDR3-containing paired-end reads. First-strand cDNA was synthesized from all RNA with the Mint cDNA synthesis kit, primed by a TRBC-specific oligonucleotide. Following uracil-DNA glycosylase treatment, all cDNA underwent a first 18-cycle PCR with the universal primers M1SS and BC2_uni_R. Per the original workflow: For normalization, 1 million high-quality reads, each with a distinct molecular identifier, were randomly selected from each sample. Reads sharing molecular identifiers were discarded rather than binned into consensus sequences. MiTCR, with a Q25 quality threshold and the strictest error-elimination algorithm, was used for CDR3 identification, clonotype clustering and error correction. A nonparametric unseen species model using Euler transformation provided a lower-bound estimate of total TCR beta diversity. The raw public data were reprocessed by TCRdb itself: fastp quality trimming at Q25, MiXCR clonotype calling, in-frame beta chains only. Merged by CDR3 protein, the rows form single entries marked with the most common genes and DNA. The V and J calls, along with clone size, are taken from TCRdb and not from the paper's own processing. This sample gives 550,000 to 750,000 distinct CDR3 sequences in total; 20% to 25% of them show up just once. The top ten clonotypes cover roughly 3.4% of the sample.

The data derive from a study of blood T cells in healthy people across ages (dated by TCRdb to the mid-2010s). With respect to the entire study: In model experiments, template switching captured roughly one uniquely barcoded TCR beta cDNA molecule for every two T cells. Using deep sequencing normalized with unique cDNA molecular identifiers, the study measured how TCR beta repertoire diversity changes with age. The donors were split into four age groups: young (average 16 years), middle-aged (about 40), aged (62) and long-lived (about 82). To avoid experimental bias, donors of different ages were distributed randomly across sequencing lanes. For two donors (one aged 18 to 30 and one aged 80 or older), the study analyzed two additional independent replicas of 1 million unique cDNA reads from the same blood draw. The paper's findings and limits, for the study overall: Because donor CMV infection status was unknown, age-related changes in expanded clonotypes were potentially confounded. Conclusive comparison of naive and antigen-experienced compartments was prevented by the profiling of bulk unsorted PBMCs. The long-lived group showed more naive CD4+ T cells, fewer expanded clones and increased TCR diversity than the aged group, suggesting age selection. Estimates of total diversity based on one million sequenced T cells were regarded as lower bounds and as underestimates. Observed TCR beta diversity correlated strongly with the percentage of naive T cells measured by flow cytometry. Observed TCR beta diversity per million T cells fell roughly linearly with age, and a significant reduction was already apparent by age around 39.

According to the germline V gene, CDR1 reads MNHEY and CDR2 reads SVGAGI. V was cut back by 2 bases and J by 0 bases, leaving a gap of 10 bases between them. The CDR3 runs 15 amino acids, cysteine and phenylalanine included. Solely the CDR3 DNA is kept, with 45 bases framed from the first base. The 39 donors, aged about 6 to 95 years, were systemically healthy Caucasian individuals from Russia. About 9.6 milliliters of peripheral blood were collected from each donor into EDTA-treated Vacutainer tubes. Ficoll-Paque density-gradient centrifugation was used to isolate PBMCs, with at least 6.5 million per sample. Total RNA, at least 5 micrograms per sample, was extracted from PBMCs with Trizol reagent. For every donor, flow cytometry on a PBMC aliquot measured the percentage of naive CD45RAhigh/CD27high T cells.

Sequencing was carried out using blood. The receptor comes from an older man in good health. The sequence joins TRBV6-5 to TRBJ1-1; the D gene cannot be resolved reliably. The CDR3 region: CASSYHTLLNTEAFF. The nucleotide sequence reads as follows: TGTGCCAGCAGTTACCACACGCTTTTGAACACTGAAGCTTTCTTT.